These T cell receptor beta chains were read from a single sample in a study of blood T cell repertoires in COVID-19. Profiling relied on immunoSEQ multiplex PCR, and the TCRdb table lists in-frame clones only, not all of them. The sample lists 100,000 or so clones; 88% were seen once. Material for sequencing was peripheral blood. These receptors were obtained from a human donor in a cohort sampled during active COVID-19. The CDR3 runs from the conserved cysteine through the conserved F or W. The order of the fields is CDR3 protein, CDR3 DNA, D gene, V gene, clone size, J gene. The D gene is left open where the match is weak. Size values are once, few and many counts, or a class for expanded clones, and some rows have none.

CASSLTSAPNEQFF | TGTGCCAGTAGTTTGACTAGCGCGCCTAATGAGCAGTTCTTC | TRBD2 | TRBV19 | NA | TRBJ2-1
CASSRAGTGPYEQYF | TGTGCCAGTAGTAGAGCCGGGACAGGGCCCTACGAGCAGTACTTC | TRBD1 | TRBV19 | NA | TRBJ2-7
CASSATYDRSPYEQYF | TGTGCCAGCAGCGCAACCTACGACAGGAGCCCCTACGAGCAGTACTTC | NA | TRBV9 | NA | TRBJ2-7
CATSVGVGTGELFF | TGTGCCACCAGTGTAGGGGTCGGCACCGGGGAGCTGTTTTTT | NA | TRBV24-1 | NA | TRBJ2-2
CASSSTPTSGGLNEQFF | TGCGCCAGCAGCTCGACGCCGACTAGCGGGGGCTTAAATGAGCAGTTCTTC | TRBD2 | TRBV5-1 | NA | TRBJ2-1
CASSLFRGRITEAFF | TGTGCCAGCAGTTTATTTAGGGGTAGGATCACTGAAGCTTTCTTT | NA | TRBV28 | NA | TRBJ1-1
CASSVGGGRETQYF | TGTGCCAGCAGTGTGGGGGGAGGGAGAGAGACCCAGTACTTC | TRBD2 | TRBV2 | NA | TRBJ2-5
CASTSGQGLTYEQYF | TGCGCCAGCACCTCCGGACAGGGATTAACCTACGAGCAGTACTTC | TRBD1 | TRBV10-2 | NA | TRBJ2-7
CASSTGLAGGAGELFF | TGTGCTAGTTCGACGGGACTAGCGGGAGGGGCCGGGGAGCTGTTTTTT | TRBD2 | TRBV12-5 | NA | TRBJ2-2
CASSLGTVSETIYF | TGTGCCAGCAGCTTAGGGACAGTGAGCGAGACCATATATTTT | NA | TRBV7-8 | NA | TRBJ1-3
CARHGQDGSYNSPLHF | TGTGCCAGACACGGACAGGACGGCTCCTATAATTCACCCCTCCACTTT | TRBD1 | TRBV19 | once | TRBJ1-6
CASSLVGGGSNQPQHF | TGTGCCAGCAGCTTAGTGGGGGGGGGTAGCAATCAGCCCCAGCATTTT | NA | TRBV7-2 | NA | TRBJ1-5
CASSPGTGRSFGSYEQYF | TGTGCCAGCAGCCCCGGGACAGGGAGAAGTTTCGGCTCCTACGAGCAGTACTTC | TRBD1 | TRBV7-7 | NA | TRBJ2-7
CASSQGGTGGPEKLFF | TGCGCCAGCAGCCAAGGAGGAACAGGGGGGCCCGAAAAACTGTTTTTT | TRBD1 | TRBV4-1 | once | TRBJ1-4
CASSYAWTEAFF | TGTGCCAGCAGTTATGCGTGGACTGAAGCTTTCTTT | NA | TRBV6-2/TRBV6-3 | NA | TRBJ1-1
CSASGLGGTNNEQFF | TGCAGTGCTAGTGGACTAGGCGGGACGAACAATGAGCAGTTCTTC | TRBD2 | TRBV20-1 | NA | TRBJ2-1
CASTLGLGRGGVPQHF | TGTGCCAGTACCCTAGGGCTTGGACGAGGAGGAGTGCCCCAGCATTTT | NA | TRBV19 | NA | TRBJ1-5
CASSMEILNNEQFF | TGTGCCAGCAGCATGGAGATACTAAACAATGAGCAGTTCTTC | NA | TRBV7-2 | NA | TRBJ2-1
CASSLLTGEMNTEAFF | TGCGCCAGCAGCCTACTAACAGGGGAAATGAACACTGAAGCTTTCTTT | TRBD1 | TRBV4-1 | few | TRBJ1-1
CASSLRVLNSPLHF | TGCGCCAGCAGCCTCCGGGTGCTTAATTCACCCCTCCACTTT | NA | TRBV4-3 | NA | TRBJ1-6
CASSDRQILDTQYF | TGCGCCAGCAGTGATAGACAGATTCTAGATACGCAGTATTTT | NA | TRBV10-2 | NA | TRBJ2-3
CASSHRTGGRYEQYF | TGTGCCAGCAGCCACCGGACAGGGGGTAGGTACGAGCAGTACTTC | TRBD1 | TRBV9 | once | TRBJ2-7
CASSVITGTGGYQARNEQFF | TGTGCCAGCAGTGTTATCACCGGGACAGGGGGCTATCAGGCACGCAATGAGCAGTTCTTC | TRBD1 | TRBV6-1 | NA | TRBJ2-1
CASSQGQLANEKLFF | TGCGCCAGCAGCCAAGGCCAACTCGCTAATGAAAAACTGTTTTTT | NA | TRBV4-3 | NA | TRBJ1-4
CASSAGQGVNEQFF | TGTGCCAGCAGCGCAGGACAGGGGGTCAATGAGCAGTTCTTC | TRBD1 | TRBV5-4 | few | TRBJ2-1